The 25 T cell receptor beta chains given below trace back to one sample, sequenced in a study of CD8 T cells in Susac syndrome (dated by TCRdb to the late 2010s). Library preparation used the immunoSEQ multiplex PCR assay. RNA was extracted using the RNeasy kit, and about 0.45 to 1 microgram was reverse transcribed with random hexamers. Clones were called with MiXCR by TCRdb after fastp trimmed the public reads at Q25, and only in-frame beta chains were retained. Identical CDR3 protein sequences are pooled into one entry, listed with their most common genes and DNA. Within this sample are more than 100,000 distinct CDR3 sequences, with 80% of them counted one time only. The ten largest make up around 0.51% of the sample. The sample taken for sequencing was CD8+ T cells from PBMCs. Receptors were obtained from a human donor with multiple sclerosis.

V gene TRBV3-1 combines with J gene TRBJ1-1; possible D gene TRBD1, 5 bases. Germline V gene lookup returns CDR1 LGHDT and CDR2 YNNKEL (reference sequence). The CDR3 is made up of 15 amino acids. V was pared by 2 bases and J by 4 bases, with 14 bases between. The CDR3 is CASSQLVGVGTEAFF. The CDR3 bases are TGTGCCAGCAGCCAACTCGTGGGGGTTGGCACTGAAGCTTTCTTT.

V usage is TRBV28 and J usage is TRBJ2-5; 9 bases align to TRBD1. Germline CDR1 and CDR2: MDHEN and SYDVKM. The J segment lost 5 bases and the V segment lost 6 bases, leaving 7 bases of the junction unmatched. The CDR3 covers 14 residues. The CDR3 here is CASRDDRGVETQYF. CDR3 sequence (DNA): TGTGCCAGCAGGGACGACAGGGGGGTGGAGACCCAGTACTTC.

This clonotype has only a few counts. CDR3 sequence reads: CASSSTGVTYNEQFF. The CDR3 nucleotides are TGTGCCAGCAGCAGCACAGGGGTAACCTACAATGAGCAGTTCTTC. This rearrangement joins TRBV11-2 to TRBJ2-1; 7 bases are shared with TRBD1. CDR1 and CDR2 (germline): SGHAT, FQNNGV. The CDR3 has 15 amino acids. The V and J ends lost 5 bases and 2 bases, in that order; junction bases with no gene match: 6. Supplemented by reference TRBV11-2 and TRBJ2-1, the full variable domain reads EAGVAQSPRYKIIEKRQSVAFWCNPISGHATLYWYQQILGQGPKLLIQFQNNGVVDDSQLPKDRFSAERLKGVDSTLKIQPAKLEDSAVYLCASSSTGVTYNEQFFGPGTRLTVL.

In DNA, the CDR3 is TGTGCCAGTAGTATTTCAGAGAGCACTGAAGCTTTCTTT. Protein sequence: CASSISESTEAFF. This chain connects TRBV19 to TRBJ1-1, with unresolved D. Germline loops: CDR1 LNHDA, CDR2 SQIVND (reference sequence). There are 13 residues in the CDR3. The ends were cut back, 3 bases at V and 4 bases at J, with 9 bases in the middle.

The J gene is TRBJ2-2, the V gene TRBV12-3 or TRBV12-4, with unresolved D. The CDR3 extends over 15 amino acids. V was shortened by 3 bases and J by 4 bases, with 12 bases between the two germline ends. CDR3 nucleotides: TGTGCCAGCAGTTTCTGGGATGCAGGCACCGGGGAGCTGTTTTTT. This translates into CASSFWDAGTGELFF.

This clonotype turned up a few times. The chain employs TRBV6-1 and TRBJ2-3; the match to TRBD2 covers 13 bases. After removal of 6 bases from V and 4 bases from J, the junction contained 4 bases not matched to a gene. This CDR3 spans 15 amino acids. The germline CDR1 and CDR2 sequences are MNHNS and SASEGT. The CDR3, as DNA: TGTGCCAGCAGCCAACTAGCGGGAGGGTCAGATACGCAGTATTTT. Translation: CASSQLAGGSDTQYF.

The V and J genes are TRBV2 and TRBJ1-2, with D maybe TRBD1 (6 bases). The germline V gene has CDR1 SNHLY and CDR2 FYNNEI. V was trimmed by 6 bases and J by 8 bases, leaving 19 bases between them. CDR3 length equals 14 residues. CDR3 DNA: TGTGCCAGCAGGGACAGAGGCCGGTTGGGAGGCTACACCTTC. It is translated as CASRDRGRLGGYTF.

The gene calls are TRBV7-9 and TRBJ1-4; D is undetermined. The CDR3 has 12 residues. Germline assignment: CDR1 SEHNR and CDR2 FQNEAQ (reference sequence). V lost 3 bases and J lost 8, with 7 bases in between. CDR3: CASSLDSEKLFF. CDR3 nucleotide sequence: TGTGCCAGCAGCTTGGACTCGGAAAAACTGTTTTTT.

The chain links TRBV7-8 to TRBJ2-2, with TRBD1 matching over 7 bases. CDR1 SGHVS and CDR2 FQNEAQ come from the germline V gene. This CDR3 region has 19 residues. The V segment lost 5 bases and the J segment 2 bases; nucleotides outside the gene matches: 17. The CDR3 protein is CASSQLDRALSFNTGELFF. The CDR3 DNA sequence: TGTGCCAGCAGCCAATTAGACAGGGCACTTTCCTTCAACACCGGGGAGCTGTTTTTT.

The rearrangement links TRBV10-3 to TRBJ2-1; D may correspond to TRBD1 or TRBD2 (5 bases each). This CDR3 has 15 residues. V shed 0 bases and J shed 10 bases, with 16 bases lying between them. CDR1 is ENHRY and CDR2 is SYGVKD in the germline V gene. The CDR3 loop is CAISESEGMSLEQFF. CDR3 nucleotide sequence: TGTGCCATCAGTGAGTCTGAGGGGATGTCCCTAGAGCAGTTCTTC.

The chain combines TRBV28 with TRBJ1-1; D is possibly TRBD1 (5 bases). The CDR3 consists of 15 residues. The V and J ends lost 6 bases and 1 base respectively, with 15 bases between them. CDR1 is MDHEN and CDR2 is SYDVKM in the germline V gene. The DNA for the CDR3 is TGTGCCAGCAGGGGGCTGCGCCAGCCGAACACTGAAGCTTTCTTT. It is translated as CASRGLRQPNTEAFF.

This chain connects TRBV4-2 to TRBJ1-3; weak D call: TRBD1 (5 bases). The V gene's germline CDR1 is LGHNA and CDR2 YNFKEQ. CDR3 length: 15 residues. Trimming took 1 base from V and 2 from J, leaving 9 bases between them. The CDR3 DNA follows: TGTGCCAGCAGCCAAGGGGTGGGGCCTGGAAACACCATATATTTT. Its protein product is CASSQGVGPGNTIYF.

The V call is TRBV20-1, the J call TRBJ2-1; D possibly matches TRBD1 or TRBD2 (5 bases each). V gave up 3 bases and J gave up 0 bases, with 9 bases separating them. CDR1 and CDR2 (germline): DFQATT, SNEGSKA (reference sequence). This CDR3 comprises 14 residues. The CDR3 DNA sequence: TGCAGTGCTAGCGGGGCCAGCTCCTACAATGAGCAGTTCTTC. It specifies CSASGASSYNEQFF.

The chain has TRBV4-1 and TRBJ1-1; 9 positions agree with TRBD1. The CDR3 sequence is 18 residues long. Trimming took 2 bases from V and 0 from J; bases not matched to a gene: 10. CDR1 and CDR2 from the germline V gene are MGHRA and YSYEKL. CDR3 region: CASSQPRTGVTLNTEAFF. The CDR3 DNA is TGCGCCAGCAGCCAACCCCGGACAGGGGTAACCCTGAACACTGAAGCTTTCTTT.

This clonotype was counted only a few times. The V gene is TRBV18, the J gene TRBJ2-7, with D perhaps assigned TRBD1 or TRBD2 (5 bases each). This CDR3 has 12 amino acids. Trimming took 6 bases from V and 6 from J, leaving 12 bases between them. The germline CDR1 and CDR2 sequences are KGHSH and LQKENI. CDR3 loop: CASSPSGAEQYV. CDR3 nucleotides: TGTGCCAGCTCGCCTTCCGGGGCCGAGCAGTACGTC.

The V call is TRBV11-2, the J call TRBJ1-6, with D possibly matching TRBD1 (5 bases). CDR3 length: 15 residues. CDR1 is SGHAT and CDR2 is FQNNGV in the germline V gene. The V end lost 1 base, the J end lost 7 bases, and 11 bases lay between the germline ends. CDR3 nucleotide sequence: TGTGCCAGCAGCTTAGGGGGGTTGAGGAATTCACCCCTCCACTTT. Its protein product is CASSLGGLRNSPLHF.

In nucleotides, the CDR3 is TGTGCCAGCAGTCGAGGGGGCAGCTACGAGCAGTACTTC. Encoded protein: CASSRGGSYEQYF. This chain links TRBV12-3 or TRBV12-4 with TRBJ2-7, with 7 bases fitting TRBD1. With V trimmed by 5 bases and J by 3 bases, 4 bases remained unmatched. There are 13 residues in the CDR3.

The V call is TRBV12-3 or TRBV12-4, the J call TRBJ2-5; no firm D call. V lost 5 bases and J lost 2, with 9 bases in between. This CDR3 comprises 13 residues. This CDR3 is CASSLSVQETQYF. In DNA form, the CDR3 reads TGTGCCAGCAGTCTATCAGTACAAGAGACCCAGTACTTC.

This chain uses TRBV18 with TRBJ2-3; 13 nucleotides line up with TRBD2. This CDR3 has 21 amino acids. Trimming at V came to 0 bases and at J to 2 bases, leaving 14 bases not matched to a gene. The germline gives CDR1 KGHSH, CDR2 LQKENI. In DNA, the CDR3 is TGTGCCAGCTCACCACCTCTGGGACTAGCGGGGTGGAGGAGTATCACAGATACGCAGTATTTT. Translation: CASSPPLGLAGWRSITDTQYF.

The chain uses TRBV5-1 and TRBJ2-7; the match to TRBD1 covers 9 bases. Germline V gene lookup returns CDR1 SGHRS and CDR2 YFSETQ. Unmatched junction bases numbered 12, after V lost 4 bases and J lost 4 bases. The CDR3 is 16 amino acids. This chain's CDR3 is CASSEGQGRISYEQYF. The CDR3 nucleotides read TGCGCCAGCAGCGAGGGACAGGGCAGGATTTCGTACGAGCAGTACTTC. The whole variable domain, filled in from reference TRBV5-1 and TRBJ2-7, reads KAGVTQTPRYLIKTRGQQVTLSCSPISGHRSVSWYQQTPGQGLQFLFEYFSETQRNKGNFPGRFSGRQFSNSRSEMNVSTLELGDSALYLCASSEGQGRISYEQYFGPGTRLTVT.

V gene TRBV27 combines with J gene TRBJ2-7, with D hard to call. V was cut by 6 bases and J by 7 bases, with 10 bases left in between. CDR3 length: 11 residues. The germline V gene encodes CDR1 MNHEY and CDR2 SMNVEV (reference sequence). CDR3 nucleotide sequence: TGTGCCAGCAGGTGGCTTGGGGAGCAGTACTTC. The encoded protein is CASRWLGEQYF.

The chain carries TRBV28 and TRBJ2-7; 10 positions match TRBD1. The J segment lost 6 bases and the V segment lost 4 bases, leaving 0 bases of the junction unmatched. CDR3 length: 12 amino acids. Germline CDR1 MDHEN, CDR2 SYDVKM. For the CDR3, the DNA is TGTGCCAGCAGTTGGGACAGGGGCGAGCAGTACTTC. It translates to CASSWDRGEQYF.

This clonotype appeared a single time. This chain joins TRBV27 and TRBJ2-3; possibly TRBD1 for D (5 bases). This CDR3 is 12 amino acids long. Germline assignment: CDR1 MNHEY and CDR2 SMNVEV (reference sequence). Between the trimmed V and J ends, which lost 6 bases and 5 bases, there was a span of 9 bases. The CDR3 sequence: CASRTGRDTQYF. In DNA, the CDR3 is TGTGCCAGCAGAACAGGTAGAGATACGCAGTATTTT.

The chain employs TRBV15 and TRBJ1-1; the match to TRBD1 covers 7 bases. The CDR3 consists of 17 residues. Germline trimming cut 7 bases from V and 7 bases from J; bases unmatched to any gene: 21. Germline CDR1 reads LNHNV; CDR2 reads YYDKDF (reference sequence). The CDR3 DNA follows: TGTGCCACCAACACCCGGGACAGCTACTTTTTTAGGGGTGAAGCTTTCTTT. Translation: CATNTRDSYFFRGEAFF.

The chain is built from TRBV6-1 and TRBJ1-5; D gene uncertain. Trimming left V 6 bases short and J 5 bases short, with 23 bases between. Germline assignment: CDR1 MNHNS and CDR2 SASEGT. The length of the CDR3 is 17 residues. The CDR3 loop reads CASRAGSPRAHDQPQHF. The CDR3 nucleotides read TGTGCCAGCAGGGCAGGATCGCCCCGAGCCCACGATCAGCCCCAGCATTTT.